A single sample gave rise to the 16 T cell receptor beta chains below, sequenced in a study of T cells in Graves' hyperthyroidism and ophthalmopathy. TCR beta CDR3 regions were amplified from RNA. HTBI primers drove first-round RT-PCR of the TCR CDR3. TCRdb itself ran the multiplex PCR reads through MiXCR, one entry per CDR3 protein. The data show approximately 640,000 distinct CDR3 sequences, about 17% seen once. Sequenced: blood. The receptors here all came from a woman younger than 45 with Graves' hyperthyroidism.

This clonotype was found once. The gene calls are TRBV10-3 and TRBJ1-1; D remains ambiguous. The V gene's germline CDR1 is ENHRY and CDR2 SYGVKD. The CDR3 has 14 residues. V lost 2 bases to trimming and J lost 1 base, with 8 bases between them. The chain's CDR3 is CAISENEGNTEAFF. DNA for the CDR3: TGTGCCATCAGTGAGAATGAAGGGAACACTGAAGCTTTCTTT.

This clonotype appeared a few times. V and J are TRBV5-4 and TRBJ2-1; 10 positions agree with TRBD2. V lost 9 bases and J lost 7; bases outside the gene matches: 4. The CDR3 is 12 residues long. From germline, CDR1 is SGHNT and CDR2 YYREEE (reference sequence). The CDR3 nucleotides read TGTGCCACGGATAGCGGGGGGAATGAGCAGTTCTTC. Its translation: CATDSGGNEQFF. Drawing the rest from reference TRBV5-4 and TRBJ2-1, the complete variable domain is ETGVTQSPTHLIKTRGQQVTLRCSSQSGHNTVSWYQQALGQGPQFIFQYYREEENGRGNFPPRFSGLQFPNYSSELNVNALELDDSALYLCATDSGGNEQFFGPGTRLTVL.

The chain links TRBV29-1 to TRBJ2-6; D remains ambiguous. CDR1 and CDR2 (germline): SQVTM, ANQGSEA. The CDR3 spans 14 residues. The V end was cut by 4 bases, the J end by 0 bases, with 7 bases between. This chain's CDR3 is CSVGQHSGANVLTF. CDR3 in DNA: TGCAGCGTTGGGCAACACTCTGGGGCCAACGTCCTGACTTTC.

The rearrangement links TRBV28 to TRBJ2-1; D tentatively reads TRBD1 or TRBD2 (5 bases each). V was trimmed by 2 bases and J by 6 bases, leaving 23 bases between them. Germline CDR1 is MDHEN and CDR2 is SYDVKM. The length of the CDR3 is 18 residues. As DNA, the CDR3 is TGTGCCAGCAGTTTAGGGGTTAAGGGACGGATGCGCTTCAATGAGCAGTTCTTC. It encodes CASSLGVKGRMRFNEQFF.

A few counts support this clonotype. The chain combines TRBV9 with TRBJ2-1, with 9 bases identical to TRBD2. This CDR3 region has 15 residues. Trimming removed 2 bases from V and 4 bases from J; junction bases left unmatched: 4. The germline gives CDR1 SGDLS, CDR2 YYNGEE. CDR3 DNA: TGTGCCAGCAGCGTTAAGACTAGCGGTTACAATGAGCAGTTCTTC. Its protein is CASSVKTSGYNEQFF. The full variable domain, rest sourced from reference TRBV9 and TRBJ2-1, is DSGVTQTPKHLITATGQRVTLRCSPRSGDLSVYWYQQSLDQGLQFLIQYYNGEERAKGNILERFSAQQFPDLHSELNLSSLELGDSALYFCASSVKTSGYNEQFFGPGTRLTVL.

This clonotype was counted many times. J is TRBJ2-7 and V is TRBV28; a possible D gene is TRBD2 (6 bases). Germline assignment: CDR1 MDHEN and CDR2 SYDVKM. V shed 2 bases and J shed 0 bases, with 14 bases lying between them. This CDR3 has 16 residues. The CDR3 bases are TGTGCCAGCAGTTTAAAAATCGTAGCGGTCTCCTACGAGCAGTACTTC. Protein sequence: CASSLKIVAVSYEQYF.

This clonotype was seen many times. CDR3 protein: CASSFLSLTSGAQETQYF. DNA for the CDR3: TGTGCCAGCAGCTTCCTTAGCCTAACTAGCGGGGCCCAAGAGACCCAGTACTTC. This chain uses TRBV11-3 with TRBJ2-5, with 10 bases aligning to TRBD2. The CDR3 is made up of 18 amino acids. CDR1 and CDR2 from the germline V gene are SGHNT and YENEEA. The ends lost 3 bases at V and 1 base at J; junction bases unmatched: 11.

This clonotype was observed a handful of times. The chain carries TRBV29-1 and TRBJ2-7; TRBD2 matches 9 bases. The germline CDR1 and CDR2 sequences are SQVTM and ANQGSEA. V was clipped by 7 bases and J by 2 bases; unmatched bases: 6. The CDR3 is 13 residues long. The CDR3 reads CSAASGTTYEQYF. As DNA, the CDR3 is TGCAGCGCTGCTAGCGGGACTACCTACGAGCAGTACTTC.

This chain links TRBV7-9 with TRBJ1-5; D is perhaps TRBD1 (6 bases). Trimming shortened V by 4 bases and J by 0 bases, and 16 bases separated the two germline ends. In germline, CDR1 is SEHNR, CDR2 FQNEAQ (reference sequence). The CDR3 consists of 17 residues. This CDR3 is CASSSDSSRYSNQPQHF. CDR3 sequence (DNA): TGTGCCAGCAGCTCGGACAGCTCAAGATATAGCAATCAGCCCCAGCATTTT.

This clonotype was counted many times. The rearrangement links TRBV5-1 to TRBJ2-7; a possible D gene is TRBD1 (5 bases). V dropped 5 bases and J dropped 3 bases, with 12 bases sitting between them. Germline loops: CDR1 SGHRS, CDR2 YFSETQ. This CDR3 spans 13 amino acids. The CDR3 DNA reads as TGCGCCAGCAGGATCGCAGGGAACTACGAGCAGTACTTC. It codes for CASRIAGNYEQYF. Full variable domain (rest looked up from reference TRBV5-1 and TRBJ2-7): KAGVTQTPRYLIKTRGQQVTLSCSPISGHRSVSWYQQTPGQGLQFLFEYFSETQRNKGNFPGRFSGRQFSNSRSEMNVSTLELGDSALYLCASRIAGNYEQYFGPGTRLTVT.

In this sample, this clonotype turned up a few times. The chain links TRBV29-1 to TRBJ1-5; D may be TRBD1 (5 bases). The CDR3 covers 13 residues. In germline, CDR1 is SQVTM, CDR2 ANQGSEA. V dropped 4 bases and J dropped 4 bases, with 11 bases sitting between them. This CDR3 reads CSVVGAGNQPQHF. CDR3 nucleotide sequence: TGCAGCGTTGTTGGGGCGGGGAATCAGCCCCAGCATTTT.

The CDR3 DNA reads TGTGCCAGCAGCCCCGCCCCGGTTGGGCGTGACGAGCAGTACTTC. Protein product: CASSPAPVGRDEQYF. The chain joins TRBV9 to TRBJ2-7; no clear D. Trimming stripped 4 bases from V and 5 bases from J, with 19 bases between. CDR3 length: 15 amino acids. Germline CDR1 and CDR2: SGDLS and YYNGEE.

This clonotype was recorded many times. This chain connects TRBV6-1 to TRBJ2-1; 8 bases map to TRBD2. From germline, CDR1 is MNHNS and CDR2 SASEGT. The junction had 12 bases not matched to a gene; V was cut back by 5 bases and J by 9 bases. The CDR3 runs 15 residues. The CDR3 region has the DNA TGTGCCAGCAGTATCTCAGGACTAGCTATTGTTGAGCAGTTCTTC. Translating gives CASSISGLAIVEQFF.

There are a few counts of this clonotype. The chain recombines TRBV9 with TRBJ1-2; D is unclear. This CDR3 is built from 12 residues. Germline CDR1 and CDR2: SGDLS and YYNGEE. V was pared by 0 bases and J by 8 bases, with 8 bases between. CDR3 protein: CASSVGEEGYTF. The CDR3 DNA reads as TGTGCCAGCAGCGTAGGAGAGGAGGGCTACACCTTC.

This clonotype was found many times. The chain carries TRBV7-9 and TRBJ2-3; no firm D call. The germline gives CDR1 SEHNR, CDR2 FQNEAQ (reference sequence). This CDR3 is built from 15 residues. Trimming took 10 bases from V and 0 from J, leaving 17 bases between them. The DNA for the CDR3 is TGTGCCACCAGAACTCCACAAACAAGCACAGATACGCAGTATTTT. Protein sequence: CATRTPQTSTDTQYF.

In this sample, this clonotype turned up many times. This chain's CDR3 is CASSLERSEQYF. In DNA, the CDR3 is TGTGCCAGCAGCTTAGAACGGAGTGAGCAGTACTTC. This chain uses TRBV11-3 with TRBJ2-7, with no clear D. V dropped 0 bases and J dropped 7 bases, with 7 bases sitting between them. This CDR3 is built from 12 residues. The germline V gene has CDR1 SGHNT and CDR2 YENEEA.